Included here is one T cell receptor beta chain sequence, with context. The antigen remains undetermined. The record originates from a study of T cells after yellow fever vaccination. General study results and limits: Peak timing came faster in the weaker secondary response, day 5 versus 15. Sorted repertoires could include abundant contaminating clonotypes from bulk cells.

They built TCR cDNA with 5'RACE template switching, a step that put in a universal primer site and UMIs. Using its own MiXCR run on the 5' RACE reads, TCRdb lists one record per CDR3 protein. Counted here are about 320,000 distinct CDR3 sequences, about 10% occurring once; the ten biggest clones make up about 3%. Per the germline V gene, CDR1 is DFQATT and CDR2 is SNEGSKA (reference sequence). This CDR3 comprises 12 residues. Trimming removed 3 bases from V and 8 bases from J, with 13 bases in between. The chain joins TRBV20-1 to TRBJ1-2, with D perhaps TRBD1 (6 bases). Here the sequenced sample was CD4+ T cells sorted from PBMCs, taken 45 days after the yellow fever booster vaccination. This sequence was found in a man between 18 and 29 years old who received the YFV17D yellow fever vaccine. CDR3 coding DNA: TGCAGTGCTAGGAAGGGACAAGGAGGCTACACCTTC. Amino acid sequence: CSARKGQGGYTF.